This T cell receptor beta chain derives from a study of T cells in Graves' hyperthyroidism and ophthalmopathy. Study results and limitations: The authors' 13 V-J model separated ophthalmopathy from stable hyperthyroidism.

The source material, RNA transcripts, was used to amplify TCR beta CDR3 regions. TCR CDR3 underwent first-round RT-PCR with the HTBI primer set. TCRdb ran MiXCR on the multiplex PCR reads and lists one entry per CDR3 protein. This table has under 650,000 distinct CDR3 sequences, roughly 15% appearing once. Over 18 months, lack of ophthalmopathy progression marked Graves' hyperthyroidism as stable. The study excluded patients with uncontrolled infection, other autoimmune disease, pregnancy or lactation. Extraction of PBMCs used about 9.2 ml of fresh peripheral blood. This clonotype was seen once. The target antigen is unknown. From germline, CDR1 is LGHNA and CDR2 YNFKEQ. Trimming took 4 bases from V and 0 from J, leaving 15 bases between them. This CDR3 is built from 16 residues.

This TCR was sampled from a woman aged 25 to 39 with Graves' hyperthyroidism. V usage is TRBV4-2 and J usage is TRBJ1-1; D is possibly TRBD1 (5 bases). Input material: blood. The CDR3 DNA sequence: TGTGCCAGCAGCCCAAACCGGGGCAGTTTGAACACTGAAGCTTTCTTT. Translation gives CASSPNRGSLNTEAFF.